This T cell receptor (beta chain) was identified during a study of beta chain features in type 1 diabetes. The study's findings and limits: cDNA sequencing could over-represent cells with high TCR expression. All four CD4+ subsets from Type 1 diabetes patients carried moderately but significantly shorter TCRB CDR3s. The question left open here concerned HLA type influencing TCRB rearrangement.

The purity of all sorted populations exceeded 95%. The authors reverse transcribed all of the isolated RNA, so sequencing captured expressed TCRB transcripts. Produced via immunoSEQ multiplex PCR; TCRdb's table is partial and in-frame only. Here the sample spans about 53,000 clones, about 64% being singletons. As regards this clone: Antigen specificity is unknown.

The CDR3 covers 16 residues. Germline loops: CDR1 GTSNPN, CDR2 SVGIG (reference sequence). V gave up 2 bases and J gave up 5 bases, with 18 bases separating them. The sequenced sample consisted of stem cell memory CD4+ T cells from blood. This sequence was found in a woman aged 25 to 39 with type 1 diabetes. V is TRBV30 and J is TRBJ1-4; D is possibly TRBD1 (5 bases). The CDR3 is CAWSPGISLENEKLFF. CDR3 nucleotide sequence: TGTGCCTGGAGTCCAGGGATCAGTTTGGAAAATGAAAAACTGTTTTTT.